These 8 T cell receptor beta chains were all obtained from the same sample, sequenced in a study of patients and donors after allogeneic stem cell transplantation. Each CDR3 protein gets one entry after TCRdb re-called the RT-PCR reads with MiXCR. The sample records fewer than 500,000 distinct CDR3 sequences, roughly 17% being singletons. The sample taken for sequencing was blood, either unsorted or a sorted T cell fraction (not recorded which). These receptors originate from a human donor who was either an allogeneic HSCT recipient or a stem cell or donor lymphocyte infusion donor (not recorded which). It is not recorded whose cells these are; they may come from a transplant donor.

The CDR3 loop is CASSPLGLAGGGEQFF. CDR3 coding DNA: TGTGCCAGCTCCCCGCTAGGGCTAGCGGGAGGTGGTGAGCAGTTCTTC. The genes are TRBV18 and TRBJ2-1; 11 nucleotides agree with TRBD2. The germline V gene has CDR1 KGHSH and CDR2 LQKENI. V shed 6 bases and J 9 bases; nucleotides not matched to a gene: 13. This CDR3 is built from 16 residues.

The chain is built from TRBV20-1 and TRBJ1-2; D uncertain. This CDR3 has 13 amino acids. V dropped 0 bases and J dropped 8 bases, with 13 bases sitting between them. Germline V CDR1 and CDR2: DFQATT, SNEGSKA (reference sequence). In DNA, the CDR3 is TGCAGTGCTAGAGAAGTTCGGACGGGAGGCTACACCTTC. Translated, it gives CSAREVRTGGYTF.

This sequence joins TRBV5-1 and TRBJ2-1; 9 bases line up with TRBD2. CDR3 length equals 18 residues. Per the germline V gene, CDR1 is SGHRS and CDR2 is YFSETQ. J lost 5 bases, V lost 4 bases, and 16 bases had no gene match. The CDR3 reads CASSHPKRREGQDNEQFF. In DNA, the CDR3 is TGCGCCAGCAGCCACCCTAAGCGGCGGGAGGGCCAAGACAATGAGCAGTTCTTC.

The gene calls are TRBV7-2 and TRBJ2-1; 9 bases map to TRBD1. CDR1 is SGHTA, CDR2 FQGNSA, per germline. The CDR3 has 16 amino acids. V lost 5 bases to trimming and J lost 4 bases; unmatched junction nucleotides: 9. CDR3 sequence (DNA): TGTGCCAGCAGCGAGGGACAGGGTAGGGGATACAATGAGCAGTTCTTC. Its protein product is CASSEGQGRGYNEQFF.

The table lists this clonotype with many counts. The chain links TRBV12-3 or TRBV12-4 to TRBJ2-5, with D perhaps TRBD1 or TRBD2 (5 bases each). The CDR3 sequence is 13 residues long. V gave up 6 bases and J gave up 7 bases, with 15 bases separating them. The CDR3 region is CASSLQVRGTQYF. The CDR3, as DNA: TGTGCCAGCAGCCTACAGGTTCGGGGGACCCAGTACTTC.

This clonotype was seen only a few times. The chain links TRBV7-6 to TRBJ2-5; the D gene is possibly TRBD2 (5 bases). V shed 5 bases and J shed 7 bases, with 11 bases lying between them. The CDR3 is made up of 12 amino acids. Per germline, CDR1 SGHVS and CDR2 FNYEAQ. CDR3 sequence: CASSAQRGTQYF. CDR3 DNA: TGTGCCAGCAGCGCACAACGGGGGACCCAGTACTTC.

This clonotype has a handful of counts. The V and J genes are TRBV5-1 and TRBJ2-7, with D perhaps being TRBD1 or TRBD2 (5 bases each). CDR1 is SGHRS and CDR2 is YFSETQ in the germline V gene. The CDR3 is 15 residues long. V shed 0 bases and J shed 3 bases, with 13 bases lying between them. The CDR3 DNA is TGCGCCAGCAGCTTGGCTGGGGACGGATACTACGAGCAGTACTTC. It specifies CASSLAGDGYYEQYF.

In this sample, this clonotype turned up a few times. The chain has TRBV20-1 and TRBJ2-3; D unresolved. V was clipped by 3 bases and J by 0 bases, with 7 bases between them. The CDR3 totals 13 residues. Per the germline V gene, CDR1 is DFQATT and CDR2 is SNEGSKA (reference sequence). The CDR3 loop reads CSARAGSTDTQYF. As DNA, the CDR3 is TGCAGTGCTAGGGCTGGTAGCACAGATACGCAGTATTTT.